The rows below give T cell receptor beta chains drawn from one sample of a study of T cells in Graves' hyperthyroidism and ophthalmopathy. Each CDR3 protein gets one entry after TCRdb re-called the multiplex PCR reads with MiXCR. Here the sample spans about 480,000 distinct CDR3 sequences, under 15% being singletons. The sequenced sample consisted of blood. Every receptor here comes from a woman aged 18 to 35 with Graves' hyperthyroidism. Each CDR3 is given with its conserved first and last residue. The D gene is left open where the match is weak. Expanded clones are given a class, and other clones once, few, many or no size at all.

TRBJ2-1	NA	many	TRBV7-9	CASSLGGSHNEQFF	TGTGCCAGCAGCTTAGGGGGGAGTCACAATGAGCAGTTCTTC
TRBJ1-1	TRBD1	many	TRBV12-3/TRBV12-4	CASTPTRRQGGGTEAFF	TGTGCCAGCACCCCCACCAGGAGACAGGGGGGGGGCACTGAAGCTTTCTTT
TRBJ1-1	NA	many	TRBV3-1	CASSQEGTRRNTEAFF	TGTGCCAGCAGCCAAGAGGGGACTCGTCGGAACACTGAAGCTTTCTTT
TRBJ2-5	NA	NA	TRBV6-2/TRBV6-3	CASSYNRGAMETQYF	TGTGCCAGCAGTTATAACCGGGGGGCGATGGAGACCCAGTACTTC
TRBJ1-5	NA	many	TRBV30	CAWSVRGQGGNQPQHF	TGTGCCTGGAGTGTTCGGGGTCAGGGAGGGAATCAGCCCCAGCATTTT
TRBJ1-4	TRBD1	many	TRBV12-3/TRBV12-4	CASTSDRTNEKLFF	TGTGCCAGCACCTCGGACAGGACCAATGAAAAACTGTTTTTT
TRBJ2-1	NA	many	TRBV12-3/TRBV12-4	CASSGYGGASYNEQFF	TGTGCCAGCAGTGGGTATGGGGGAGCGAGTTACAATGAGCAGTTCTTC
TRBJ1-2	NA	many	TRBV12-5	CASGSTDDNWAGYTF	TGTGCTAGTGGTTCCACAGACGACAACTGGGCAGGCTACACCTTC
TRBJ1-5	TRBD1	few	TRBV19	CASTGGAGNQPQHF	TGTGCCAGCACAGGGGGCGCGGGCAATCAGCCCCAGCATTTT
TRBJ2-1	TRBD2	NA	TRBV20-1	CSASRGSGSSYNEQFF	TGCAGTGCTTCACGGGGAAGCGGGAGCTCCTACAATGAGCAGTTCTTC
TRBJ2-5	NA	many	TRBV11-2	CASSLMGRGEETQYF	TGTGCCAGCAGCTTAATGGGGAGGGGGGAAGAGACCCAGTACTTC
TRBJ2-7	NA	many	TRBV7-9	CASSHRDFYEQYF	TGTGCCAGCAGCCACCGGGACTTCTACGAGCAGTACTTC
TRBJ2-5	NA	few	TRBV12-3/TRBV12-4	CASSPTGALETQYF	TGTGCCAGCAGCCCCACGGGGGCCTTAGAGACCCAGTACTTC
TRBJ1-2	NA	many	TRBV24-1	CATSGREDGYTF	TGTGCCACCAGTGGGAGGGAGGATGGCTACACCTTC
TRBJ2-5	TRBD2	few	TRBV6-1	CASKASGSGETQYF	TGTGCCAGCAAGGCTAGCGGGAGTGGGGAGACCCAGTACTTC
TRBJ1-2	NA	few	TRBV18	CASSPGQTLRINYGYTF	TGTGCCAGCTCACCAGGACAGACGCTAAGGATTAACTATGGCTACACCTTC
TRBJ2-1	NA	NA	TRBV7-2	CASSLWVLVNNEQFF	TGTGCCAGCAGCTTATGGGTACTAGTGAACAATGAGCAGTTCTTC
TRBJ1-5	NA	few	TRBV30	CAWSTAGGNQPQHF	TGTGCCTGGAGTACGGCAGGGGGCAATCAGCCCCAGCATTTT
TRBJ1-5	TRBD1	few	TRBV3-1	CASSQAGQGSNQPQHF	TGTGCCAGCAGCCAAGCGGGACAGGGGAGCAATCAGCCCCAGCATTTT
TRBJ2-1	TRBD1	many	TRBV24-1	CATSGGTGAMDEQFF	TGTGCCACCAGTGGTGGGACAGGGGCTATGGATGAGCAGTTCTTC
TRBJ2-7	NA	many	TRBV11-1	CASARGAGRYEQYF	TGTGCCAGCGCCCGGGGGGCGGGTCGGTACGAGCAGTACTTC
TRBJ1-2	NA	NA	TRBV28	CASRDGTRDYGYTF	TGTGCCAGCAGGGATGGAACCAGGGACTATGGCTACACCTTC
TRBJ2-3	TRBD1	many	TRBV7-3	CASSLNGQGTDTQYF	TGTGCCAGCAGCTTAAACGGACAGGGCACAGATACGCAGTATTTT
TRBJ2-7	TRBD1	NA	TRBV27	CASSPGTGPIEQYF	TGTGCCAGCAGTCCCGGGACAGGGCCCATCGAGCAGTACTTC
TRBJ2-7	NA	many	TRBV6-4	CASSDSEASEQYF	TGTGCCAGCAGTGACTCCGAGGCTAGCGAGCAGTACTTC
TRBJ1-1	NA	many	TRBV11-1	CASTGGHTVNTEAFF	TGTGCCAGCACCGGGGGACACACTGTGAACACTGAAGCTTTCTTT
TRBJ1-2	NA	many	TRBV7-8	CASSPTLEIYGYTF	TGTGCCAGCAGCCCCACCCTCGAGATCTATGGCTACACCTTC
TRBJ2-1	NA	few	TRBV24-1	CATSDSGENIDNEQFF	TGTGCCACCAGTGATTCCGGGGAAAACATCGACAATGAGCAGTTCTTC
TRBJ2-7	TRBD1	many	TRBV24-1	CATSDLGRTGVYEQYF	TGTGCCACCAGTGACTTGGGGCGGACAGGGGTATACGAGCAGTACTTC
TRBJ1-5	TRBD1	NA	TRBV7-2	CASSLARGPFNQPQHF	TGTGCCAGCAGCTTAGCCAGGGGGCCTTTCAATCAGCCCCAGCATTTT
TRBJ1-4	NA	many	TRBV2	CASTRGWEKLFF	TGTGCCAGCACCAGGGGATGGGAAAAACTGTTTTTT
TRBJ2-3	NA	many	TRBV5-5	CASSLATRTDTDTQYF	TGTGCCAGCAGCTTGGCCACGAGGACTGATACAGATACGCAGTATTTT
TRBJ1-5	NA	NA	TRBV2	CASSSQGGANQPQHF	TGTGCCAGCAGTTCCCAGGGAGGTGCCAATCAGCCCCAGCATTTT
TRBJ2-2	TRBD2	few	TRBV7-8	CASSSGTSRLSAGELFF	TGTGCCAGCAGCTCCGGGACTAGCAGGCTCTCGGCCGGGGAGCTGTTTTTT
TRBJ2-7	NA	few	TRBV20-1	CSARAPGGGAYEQYF	TGCAGTGCTCGAGCACCAGGGGGGGGAGCCTACGAGCAGTACTTC
TRBJ2-7	TRBD2	many	TRBV28	CASSLYSPRTSGRLSSYEQYF	TGTGCCAGCAGTTTATATTCCCCCCGGACTAGCGGGAGACTTAGCTCCTACGAGCAGTACTTC
TRBJ2-5	NA	few	TRBV5-1	CASSVGRETQYF	TGCGCCAGCAGCGTAGGAAGAGAGACCCAGTACTTC
TRBJ1-6	NA	NA	TRBV12-3/TRBV12-4	CAGSLGHHDGSPLHF	TGTGCCGGCAGTTTAGGGCACCATGATGGATCACCCCTCCACTTT
TRBJ2-5	NA	many	TRBV2	CASSEPPTAQETQYF	TGTGCCAGCAGTGAACCCCCGACAGCCCAAGAGACCCAGTACTTC
TRBJ1-4	NA	many	TRBV28	CASSLLARNEKLFF	TGTGCCAGCAGTTTATTGGCCCGAAATGAAAAACTGTTTTTT
TRBJ1-6	NA	many	TRBV11-2	CASSLGGFGSPLHF	TGTGCCAGCAGCTTAGGAGGTTTTGGCTCACCCCTCCACTTT
TRBJ1-5	NA	many	TRBV28	CASSFTGGGQPQHF	TGTGCCAGCAGTTTCACGGGAGGAGGGCAGCCCCAGCATTTT
TRBJ2-2	TRBD1	NA	TRBV4-1	CASSHGQGAIEELFF	TGCGCCAGCAGCCATGGTCAGGGGGCCATCGAGGAGCTGTTTTTT
TRBJ1-4	NA	NA	TRBV28	CATWAKQVGEKLFF	TGTGCCACCTGGGCTAAGCAGGTTGGGGAAAAACTGTTTTTT
TRBJ2-5	NA	few	TRBV19	CASSGAGKETQYF	TGTGCCAGCAGTGGGGCAGGGAAAGAGACCCAGTACTTC
TRBJ2-3	NA	many	TRBV11-2	CASSLGRLGDTQYF	TGTGCCAGCAGCTTAGGGCGTCTAGGGGATACGCAGTATTTT
TRBJ2-7	TRBD2	many	TRBV11-3	CASSLDRGTSRYEQYF	TGTGCCAGCAGCTTAGATCGAGGGACTAGTCGTTACGAGCAGTACTTC
TRBJ2-1	NA	many	TRBV20-1	CSAREQHNEQFF	TGCAGTGCAAGGGAACAGCACAATGAGCAGTTCTTC